The 32 T cell receptor beta chains below come from one sample, sequenced in a study of regulatory T cells in long-lasting Graves disease. The time point: newly diagnosed GD, antithyroid drugs for less than 3 months. RNA extracted from PBMCs served as the sequencing template. TCR beta libraries were built with iRepertoire HTBI primers and Arm-PCR of CDR3 regions. TCRdb passed the multiplex PCR reads through MiXCR, listing each CDR3 protein once. The data hold around 480,000 distinct CDR3 sequences, with about 16% observed a single time. These data were also filed under a second study, of T cells in Graves' hyperthyroidism and ophthalmopathy.

The material sequenced was peripheral blood mononuclear cells (PBMCs), taken at new diagnosis, from a patient treated with antithyroid drugs. The receptors stem from a man in his forties with Graves disease.

This clonotype was counted many times. Germline is not matched at one junction end, which may reflect a read error. The rearrangement uses TRBV5-1 and TRBJ2-1; 9 bases match TRBD1. This CDR3 is built from 14 residues. In germline, CDR1 is SGHRS, CDR2 YFSETQ. CDR3 residues: CASSDGQGRNEQFF. The CDR3, as DNA: TGTGCCAGCAGCGACGGACAGGGGCGAAATGAGCAGTTCTTC. Filled out from reference TRBV5-1 and TRBJ2-1, the complete variable domain reads KAGVTQTPRYLIKTRGQQVTLSCSPISGHRSVSWYQQTPGQGLQFLFEYFSETQRNKGNFPGRFSGRQFSNSRSEMNVSTLELGDSALYLCASSDGQGRNEQFFGPGTRLTVL.

This clonotype was seen many times. The chain has TRBV28 and TRBJ2-1; perhaps TRBD2 as D (6 bases). CDR1 is MDHEN, CDR2 SYDVKM, per germline. The V end was cut by 7 bases, the J end by 4 bases, with 14 bases between. The CDR3 is 14 amino acids. CDR3 coding DNA: TGTGCCAGCACCCAGTCACGGGGGTACAATGAGCAGTTCTTC. This gives the protein CASTQSRGYNEQFF.

This clonotype was observed a handful of times. This chain joins TRBV30 and TRBJ2-5; D is uncertain. The germline gives CDR1 GTSNPN, CDR2 SVGIG (reference sequence). V lost 3 bases and J 5 bases, leaving 7 bases between the germline ends. This CDR3 is 11 amino acids long. Here the CDR3 reads CAWSLRETQYF. The CDR3 nucleotides read TGTGCCTGGAGCCTCAGGGAGACCCAGTACTTC.

This clonotype was observed a few times. Germline and junction disagree at one end, which may indicate a read error. This chain uses TRBV14 with TRBJ2-7; a weak D match, TRBD2 (6 bases). Per germline, CDR1 SGHDN and CDR2 FVKESK. The CDR3 length is 14 residues. The CDR3 loop is CASSQDPGAYEQHF. The CDR3 nucleotides read TGTGCCAGCAGCCAAGATCCGGGAGCTTACGAGCAGCACTTC.

Details on this clonotype: A much more abundant neighbour one base away suggests this may be a read error. The chain carries TRBV2 and TRBJ2-3; D could derive from TRBD1 or TRBD2 (6 bases each). V was trimmed by 4 bases and J by 8 bases, leaving 7 bases between them. The CDR3 runs 11 residues. Germline V gives CDR1 SNHLY, CDR2 FYNNEI. As DNA, the CDR3 is TGTGCCAGCAGTGGGGGGGCTACGCAGTATTTT. As protein: CASSGGATQYF.

In this sample, this clonotype turned up a few times. This chain connects TRBV5-1 to TRBJ2-1, with 8 bases identical to TRBD2. Trimming cost V 0 bases and J 7 bases; bases outside gene matches: 9. Germline V gene lookup returns CDR1 SGHRS and CDR2 YFSETQ. The length of the CDR3 is 16 residues. The CDR3 bases are TGCGCCAGCAGCTTGGACGCCGGGACTAGAAATAATGAGCAGTTCTTC. Its protein product is CASSLDAGTRNNEQFF.

The chain links TRBV7-8 to TRBJ1-6, with unresolved D. The length of the CDR3 is 16 residues. Germline lookup yields CDR1 SGHVS and CDR2 FQNEAQ. The V end was cut by 2 bases, the J end by 0 bases, with 8 bases between. The CDR3 loop is CASSLQPSSYNSPLHF. DNA of the CDR3: TGTGCCAGCAGCTTACAGCCTAGCTCCTATAATTCACCCCTCCACTTT.

Concerning this clonotype: Since a much larger clone is just one base distant, this may be a read error. The gene calls are TRBV12-3 or TRBV12-4 and TRBJ2-1, with 10 bases fitting TRBD2. This CDR3 contains 17 residues. The CDR3 region has the DNA TGTGCCAGCACCTCAGCGCGAGCTAGCGGGAGTGATAATGGGCAGTTCTTC. Encoded protein: CASTSARASGSDNGQFF.

This clonotype appeared many times. J is TRBJ1-1 and V is TRBV5-6, with D perhaps TRBD1 (6 bases). The CDR3 has 15 amino acids. Between the trimmed V and J ends, which lost 7 bases and 3 bases, there was a span of 19 bases. Germline CDR1 and CDR2: SGHDT and YYEEEE. CDR3 protein: CASLTVGGGHTEAFF. The DNA for the CDR3 is TGTGCCAGCCTGACCGTGGGGGGCGGTCACACTGAAGCTTTCTTT.

This clonotype was seen repeatedly, ten times or more. This chain uses TRBV2 with TRBJ2-1; TRBD1 might be the D (5 bases). Germline V gene sequence: CDR1 SNHLY, CDR2 FYNNEI. The CDR3 runs to 13 residues. Trimming cost V 6 bases and J 5 bases, with 11 bases left between them. The CDR3 nucleotides read TGTGCCAGCAGACTGGGGCCTAACAATGAGCAGTTCTTC. It translates to CASRLGPNNEQFF.

The CDR3 is CSVLRGGDGDEQYF. CDR3 coding DNA: TGCAGCGTCCTCAGGGGGGGGGATGGCGACGAGCAGTACTTC. The chain links TRBV29-1 to TRBJ2-7; D could derive from TRBD1 or TRBD2 (7 bases each). V was cut by 6 bases and J by 5 bases, with 20 bases left in between. Germline-derived CDR1 and CDR2 are SQVTM and ANQGSEA. This CDR3 has 14 residues.

This clonotype was picked up a small number of times. The chain recombines TRBV5-6 with TRBJ2-6, with D tentatively TRBD1 or TRBD2 (5 bases each). Germline V gene lookup returns CDR1 SGHDT and CDR2 YYEEEE. The CDR3 extends over 17 amino acids. Trimming shortened V by 6 bases and J by 0 bases, and 16 bases separated the two germline ends. The CDR3, as DNA: TGTGCCAGCACCCCCCCGGGACGGCACTCTGGGGCCAACGTCCTGACTTTC. The encoded protein is CASTPPGRHSGANVLTF.

V gene TRBV7-9 combines with J gene TRBJ2-7; 10 nucleotides agree with TRBD1. Germline V gene lookup returns CDR1 SEHNR and CDR2 FQNEAQ (reference sequence). The CDR3 contains 15 residues. Losses at the gene ends were 5 bases for V and 5 bases for J; bases not matched to a gene: 9. CDR3 amino acids: CASSPQGQGKNEQYF. CDR3 DNA sequence: TGTGCCAGCAGCCCACAGGGACAGGGGAAAAACGAGCAGTACTTC.

This clonotype was seen repeatedly, ten times or more. The junction differs from germline at one of its ends, possibly a read error. The genes are TRBV7-7 and TRBJ2-1; 7 bases are a match to TRBD2. CDR1 is SSHAT and CDR2 is FNYEAQ in the germline V gene (reference sequence). This CDR3 is 16 amino acids long. The CDR3 sequence is CASSLASSGTGDEQFF. CDR3 bases: TGTGCTAGCAGCTTAGCATCTAGCGGCACCGGGGATGAGCAGTTCTTC.

In this sample, this clonotype turned up many times. The V and J genes are TRBV5-1 and TRBJ1-1; D ambiguous. Germline-derived CDR1 and CDR2 are SGHRS and YFSETQ. The CDR3 extends over 12 amino acids. Deletions cut 0 bases from V and 8 bases from J, with 8 bases between. CDR3 loop: CASSLGQKEAFF. As DNA, the CDR3 is TGCGCCAGCAGCTTGGGACAAAAGGAAGCTTTCTTT.

The chain's CDR3 is CASLRLANYGYTF. CDR3 bases: TGTGCCAGTCTACGACTAGCTAACTATGGCTACACCTTC. The J gene is TRBJ1-2, the V gene TRBV6-1; D is unresolved. V was shortened by 9 bases and J by 0 bases, with 11 bases between the two germline ends. The CDR3 extends over 13 amino acids. Germline lookup yields CDR1 MNHNS and CDR2 SASEGT.

This clonotype was counted many times. This chain uses TRBV3-1 with TRBJ1-1, with D possibly TRBD1 on 6 matching bases. The V gene's germline CDR1 is LGHDT and CDR2 YNNKEL (reference sequence). The CDR3 loop spans 18 amino acids. Trimming cost V 1 base and J 0 bases, with 18 bases left between them. The CDR3 DNA follows: TGTGCCAGCAGCCAAGTGTACGGGGGCTACGGGGTGAACACTGAAGCTTTCTTT. Translation gives CASSQVYGGYGVNTEAFF.

This clonotype was counted a few times. The chain recombines TRBV7-3 with TRBJ2-3; 13 positions agree with TRBD2. This CDR3 has 20 amino acids. The trim removed 0 bases at V and 0 bases at J, leaving 9 bases unmatched. From germline, CDR1 is SGHTA and CDR2 FQGTGA. CDR3 nucleotides: TGTGCCAGCAGCTTAACCCCCCGACTAGCGGGAGGACCTAGCACAGATACGCAGTATTTT. Translated, it gives CASSLTPRLAGGPSTDTQYF.

This chain connects TRBV4-1 to TRBJ2-2; D unclear. Trimming pared 2 bases from V and 0 bases from J, leaving 13 bases between. The CDR3 runs 17 residues. In germline, CDR1 is MGHRA, CDR2 YSYEKL. The CDR3: CASSQRPIGTNTGELFF. As DNA, the CDR3 is TGCGCCAGCAGCCAACGGCCGATCGGTACGAACACCGGGGAGCTGTTTTTT.

J is TRBJ2-7 and V is TRBV7-8, with no clear D. CDR3 length: 12 amino acids. From germline, CDR1 is SGHVS and CDR2 FQNEAQ. V was cut by 6 bases and J by 0 bases, with 6 bases left in between. CDR3 DNA sequence: TGTGCCAGCAGGGATTTCTCCTACGAGCAGTACTTC. Translating gives CASRDFSYEQYF.

This clonotype showed up many times. The J gene is TRBJ2-3, the V gene TRBV2; D call uncertain. CDR1 and CDR2 from the germline V gene are SNHLY and FYNNEI. The V and J ends lost 8 bases and 6 bases respectively, with 9 bases between them. This CDR3 has 11 residues. The CDR3 reads CASQYVDTQYF. CDR3 nucleotides: TGTGCCAGCCAATATGTGGATACGCAGTATTTT.

This clonotype was counted ten times or more. The chain carries TRBV5-1 and TRBJ1-6; D is undetermined. The CDR3 runs to 12 residues. The germline V gene has CDR1 SGHRS and CDR2 YFSETQ. V lost 0 bases, J lost 7 bases, and 2 bases lay in between. The CDR3 bases are TGCGCCAGCAGCTTGGAAAATTCACCCCTCCACTTT. It yields the protein CASSLENSPLHF.

This clonotype was counted between two and nine times. This chain connects TRBV6-1 to TRBJ2-1; D gene unclear. Trimming cost V 6 bases and J 2 bases, with 11 bases left between them. This CDR3 region has 14 residues. Germline CDR1 is MNHNS and CDR2 is SASEGT. In nucleotides, the CDR3 is TGTGCCAGCAGAATCGACCCCGCCTACAATGAGCAGTTCTTC. Its protein is CASRIDPAYNEQFF.

In this sample, this clonotype turned up many times. This chain joins TRBV9 and TRBJ2-1, with TRBD2 identical over 9 bases. Trimming took 0 bases from V and 6 from J; bases not matched to a gene: 4. Germline V lookup: CDR1 SGDLS, CDR2 YYNGEE. There are 15 residues in the CDR3. In DNA, the CDR3 is TGTGCCAGCAGCGTAGTAGGCGGGAGGGTCAATGAGCAGTTCTTC. It encodes CASSVVGGRVNEQFF.

This clonotype was seen at least ten times. The rearrangement links TRBV2 to TRBJ2-3; maybe TRBD1 (6 bases). The CDR3 sequence is 15 residues long. From germline, CDR1 is SNHLY and CDR2 FYNNEI. V dropped 8 bases and J dropped 4 bases, with 19 bases sitting between them. The CDR3 is CASRSGLGQSDTQYF. CDR3 bases: TGTGCCAGCCGAAGTGGGCTTGGACAGTCAGATACGCAGTATTTT.

There are many counts of this clonotype. The V and J genes are TRBV2 and TRBJ2-5; 7 bases align to TRBD2. V dropped 3 bases and J dropped 4; count of bases not matched to a gene: 5. The germline V gene encodes CDR1 SNHLY and CDR2 FYNNEI. The CDR3 is made up of 14 amino acids. The CDR3 nucleotides read TGTGCCAGCAGTGATTTGGGGGGGAGAGAGACCCAGTACTTC. Translation: CASSDLGGRETQYF.

The sample holds a few counts of this clonotype. The chain has TRBV20-1 and TRBJ2-7; no clear D. V lost 6 bases and J 7 bases, leaving 10 bases between the germline ends. The germline gives CDR1 DFQATT, CDR2 SNEGSKA (reference sequence). This CDR3 spans 10 amino acids. The CDR3 bases are TGCAGTGCCGTAGAAATGGAGCAGTACTTC. This gives the protein CSAVEMEQYF.

For this clonotype: Possible read error: a much larger clone is one base away. CDR3 DNA sequence: TGCGCCAGCAGCCCTCAGGGGGTCTCGACTAATGAAAGACTGTTTTTT. This codes for CASSPQGVSTNERLFF. The chain uses TRBV5-5 and TRBJ1-4; 7 bases align to TRBD1. The CDR3 runs 16 residues. The V gene's germline CDR1 is SGHKS and CDR2 YYEKEE (reference sequence).

This clonotype has a count of ten or more. CDR3 bases: TGTGCCAGCATGAGAGTACTAGCGGGACTCGGGACCCAGTACTTC. This translates into CASMRVLAGLGTQYF. J is TRBJ2-5 and V is TRBV28; 10 positions match TRBD2. After removal of 7 bases from V and 7 bases from J, the junction contained 12 bases not matched to a gene. The CDR3 consists of 15 residues. CDR1 is MDHEN, CDR2 SYDVKM, per germline.

This sequence joins TRBV12-3 or TRBV12-4 and TRBJ1-1; D remains unclear. CDR3 length equals 12 residues. V lost 6 bases, J lost 7 bases, and 12 bases lay in between. This CDR3 reads CASRYGRGEAFF. The CDR3 DNA is TGTGCCAGCAGGTATGGACGGGGTGAAGCTTTCTTT.

This clonotype was observed a handful of times. This chain links TRBV15 with TRBJ1-1; no definite D call. Germline V gene sequence: CDR1 LNHNV, CDR2 YYDKDF (reference sequence). The CDR3 loop spans 17 amino acids. Trimming took off 3 bases at V and 1 base at J, with 18 bases between the two ends. Here the CDR3 reads CATSRAGSGRGNTEAFF. In DNA, the CDR3 is TGTGCCACCAGCAGGGCCGGTTCGGGTCGCGGGAACACTGAAGCTTTCTTT.

In this sample, this clonotype turned up many times. This chain uses TRBV11-2 with TRBJ2-2, with TRBD2 identical over 7 bases. The CDR3 contains 16 residues. V was clipped by 6 bases and J by 1 base; unmatched bases: 8. Germline CDR1 reads SGHAT; CDR2 reads FQNNGV. CDR3 DNA sequence: TGTGCCAGCAGAACTCTCCGGGGGGAGAACACCGGGGAGCTGTTTTTT. As protein: CASRTLRGENTGELFF.